Listed here are 29 T cell receptor beta chains from one sample, sequenced in a study of blood T cell repertoires in COVID-19. TCRdb keeps only in-frame clones here, not all; method: immunoSEQ multiplex PCR. The table shows approximately 270,000 clones, with approximately 83% occurring only once. The sample taken for sequencing was PBMCs or T cells enriched from blood (not recorded which). All receptors derive from a woman aged 45-65 years who had recovered from COVID-19.

The chain employs TRBV9 and TRBJ2-4; 9 bases align to TRBD2. Losses at the gene ends were 0 bases for V and 7 bases for J; bases not matched to a gene: 5. Germline CDR1 reads SGDLS; CDR2 reads YYNGEE. This CDR3 is 15 amino acids long. The chain's CDR3 is CASSVEGTSLNIQYF. The CDR3 DNA is TGTGCCAGCAGCGTAGAAGGGACTAGCCTGAACATTCAGTACTTC. Full variable domain (missing parts from reference TRBV9 and TRBJ2-4): DSGVTQTPKHLITATGQRVTLRCSPRSGDLSVYWYQQSLDQGLQFLIQYYNGEERAKGNILERFSAQQFPDLHSELNLSSLELGDSALYFCASSVEGTSLNIQYFGAGTRLSVL.

This clone was counted only a few times. This chain connects TRBV5-1 to TRBJ1-4; D is perhaps TRBD1 (6 bases). The CDR3 is 20 residues long. The V end lost 0 bases, the J end lost 2 bases, and 23 bases lay between the germline ends. Germline assignment: CDR1 SGHRS and CDR2 YFSETQ. The CDR3 DNA sequence: TGCGCCAGCAGCTTGGACCAACAGACAGGTCGAGAAGCGACTAATGAAAAACTGTTTTTT. Encoded protein: CASSLDQQTGREATNEKLFF.

The table lists this clone with a count of one. Other DNA sequences from this sample encode an identical CDR3 as well. The J gene is TRBJ2-7, the V gene TRBV29-1; TRBD1 matches 7 bases. Germline V gene data show CDR1 as SQVTM and CDR2 as ANQGSEA. The CDR3 is 13 residues long. The ends lost 2 bases at V and 0 bases at J; junction bases unmatched: 1. CDR3 residues: CSVERDSSYEQYF. DNA for the CDR3: TGCAGCGTTGAACGGGACAGCTCCTACGAGCAGTACTTC.

The CDR3 coding sequence is TGTGCCAGCAGTTCGAACAGGGTAGAGACCCAGTACTTC. Its translation is CASSSNRVETQYF. The V and J genes are TRBV28 and TRBJ2-5, with TRBD1 as a possible D gene (6 bases). Per the germline V gene, CDR1 is MDHEN and CDR2 is SYDVKM. The CDR3 length is 13 residues. Trimming pared 4 bases from V and 4 bases from J, leaving 10 bases between. Combining the CDR3 with reference TRBV28 and TRBJ2-5 gives the whole variable domain DVKVTQSSRYLVKRTGEKVFLECVQDMDHENMFWYRQDPGLGLRLIYFSYDVKMKEKGDIPEGYSVSREKKERFSLILESASTNQTSMYLCASSSNRVETQYFGPGTRLLVL.

The chain carries TRBV5-4 and TRBJ2-2; 13 nucleotides line up with TRBD2. Per the germline V gene, CDR1 is SGHNT and CDR2 is YYREEE (reference sequence). The CDR3 is 16 residues long. V lost 1 base, J lost 7 bases, and 4 bases stayed unmatched. CDR3 region: CASSLTSGRGNGELFF. In nucleotides, the CDR3 is TGTGCCAGCAGCTTGACTAGCGGGAGGGGAAACGGGGAGCTGTTTTTT.

The chain carries TRBV2 and TRBJ2-6; D is uncertain. The CDR3 length is 15 residues. Germline V gives CDR1 SNHLY, CDR2 FYNNEI. V was pared by 6 bases and J by 0 bases, with 9 bases between. The CDR3 here is CASRDTRSGANVLTF. The CDR3 region has the DNA TGTGCCAGCAGAGACACCCGCTCTGGGGCCAACGTCCTGACTTTC. Full variable domain (missing parts from reference TRBV2 and TRBJ2-6): EPEVTQTPSHQVTQMGQEVILRCVPISNHLYFYWYRQILGQKVEFLVSFYNNEISEKSEIFDDQFSVERPDGSNFTLKIRSTKLEDSAMYFCASRDTRSGANVLTFGAGSRLTVL.

This chain links TRBV29-1 with TRBJ2-5; tentative D call: TRBD1 (7 bases). V was trimmed by 5 bases and J by 1 base, leaving 20 bases between them. The germline V gene has CDR1 SQVTM and CDR2 ANQGSEA. The CDR3 has 16 residues. For the CDR3, the DNA is TGCAGCGTTAGGACTATGACCGGGACAGCCCAAGAGACCCAGTACTTC. Residues: CSVRTMTGTAQETQYF.

This clone was seen more than once but under ten times. The J gene is TRBJ1-1, the V gene TRBV5-5; 9 nucleotides agree with TRBD1. The CDR3 extends over 14 amino acids. From germline, CDR1 is SGHKS and CDR2 YYEKEE (reference sequence). V gave up 5 bases and J gave up 5 bases; unmatched junction bases: 7. The CDR3 spells CASRIDRGRTEAFF. The CDR3 DNA reads TGTGCCAGCAGGATAGACAGGGGGAGGACTGAAGCTTTCTTT.

This sequence joins TRBV1 and TRBJ2-7; the table's D call, TRBD2, has no DNA check behind it. TRBV1 is classified as a pseudogene. This CDR3 contains 16 residues. This chain's CDR3 is CTSSLSGAGDRYEQYF. The CDR3 coding sequence is TGCACCAGCAGCCTCTCAGGAGCGGGAGATAGGTACGAGCAGTACTTC.

The rearrangement links TRBV7-9 to TRBJ1-1, with D unresolved. Germline lookup yields CDR1 SEHNR and CDR2 FQNEAQ (reference sequence). V lost 2 bases and J lost 3, with 10 bases in between. This CDR3 spans 14 amino acids. The CDR3 loop reads CASSLIREDTEAFF. The CDR3, as DNA: TGTGCCAGCAGCTTAATCCGAGAAGACACTGAAGCTTTCTTT.

The chain joins TRBV28 to TRBJ2-5, with TRBD2 matching over 8 bases. Germline values: CDR1 MDHEN, CDR2 SYDVKM. This CDR3 spans 14 amino acids. With 3 bases clipped from V and 4 bases from J, the junction kept 4 bases outside the gene matches. CDR3 DNA sequence: TGTGCCAGCAGTTTTAGCGGGATGGGAGAGACCCAGTACTTC. This translates into CASSFSGMGETQYF.

The J gene is TRBJ2-3, the V gene TRBV5-4; TRBD1 is a possible D gene (6 bases). Trimming took 3 bases from V and 0 from J, leaving 14 bases between them. The length of the CDR3 is 16 residues. Germline lookup yields CDR1 SGHNT and CDR2 YYREEE (reference sequence). In DNA, the CDR3 is TGTGCCAGCAGCTATTTTCCGGGACAAAGCACAGATACGCAGTATTTT. Translated, it gives CASSYFPGQSTDTQYF.

The chain couples TRBV2 to TRBJ2-3; weak D call: TRBD2 (6 bases). Germline lookup yields CDR1 SNHLY and CDR2 FYNNEI. V lost 5 bases and J 2 bases, leaving 29 bases between the germline ends. The length of the CDR3 is 20 residues. Here the CDR3 reads CASSFPILGGKDIFTDTQYF. DNA for the CDR3: TGTGCCAGCAGTTTCCCTATTTTAGGCGGGAAGGACATTTTCACAGATACGCAGTATTTT. The full variable domain, in which reference TRBV2 and TRBJ2-3 provide the parts outside the CDR3, is EPEVTQTPSHQVTQMGQEVILRCVPISNHLYFYWYRQILGQKVEFLVSFYNNEISEKSEIFDDQFSVERPDGSNFTLKIRSTKLEDSAMYFCASSFPILGGKDIFTDTQYFGPGTRLTVL.

The genes are TRBV6-1 and TRBJ2-7; 10 nucleotides line up with TRBD1. Germline V gene lookup returns CDR1 MNHNS and CDR2 SASEGT. This CDR3 has 15 amino acids. Trimming took 3 bases from V and 4 from J; bases not matched to a gene: 6. In nucleotides, the CDR3 is TGTGCCAGCAGTGAGGAGGTGGGACAGGGGTACGAGCAGTACTTC. This codes for CASSEEVGQGYEQYF.

The gene calls are TRBV7-2 and TRBJ2-1, with 7 bases fitting TRBD2. This CDR3 spans 12 amino acids. Germline assignment: CDR1 SGHTA and CDR2 FQGNSA. Trimming took 4 bases from V and 10 from J; bases not matched to a gene: 4. CDR3 loop: CASSYPAGEQFF. For the CDR3, the DNA is TGTGCCAGCAGCTACCCAGCGGGGGAGCAGTTCTTC.

The CDR3 sequence: CSAAGLGEQYF. For the CDR3, the DNA is TGCAGTGCTGCGGGTTTGGGCGAGCAGTACTTC. The chain carries TRBV20-1 and TRBJ2-7; D perhaps matches TRBD2 (5 bases). V shed 5 bases and J shed 6 bases, with 11 bases lying between them. CDR3 length equals 11 residues. CDR1 and CDR2 from the germline V gene are DFQATT and SNEGSKA (reference sequence).

This clone was seen only a few times. The chain employs TRBV19 and TRBJ2-7; 12 bases align to TRBD2. J gave up 2 bases and V 4 bases, and 3 bases lay outside the gene matches. Germline loops: CDR1 LNHDA, CDR2 SQIVND (reference sequence). This CDR3 comprises 15 residues. The CDR3 nucleotides are TGTGCCAGTAGTAACGGACTAGCGGGGACCTACGAGCAGTACTTC. It yields the protein CASSNGLAGTYEQYF.

The CDR3 loop reads CASSLRTGELFF. The CDR3 nucleotides are TGTGCCAGCAGCTTACGGACCGGGGAGCTGTTTTTT. This rearrangement joins TRBV11-3 to TRBJ2-2, with D unresolved. The CDR3 extends over 12 amino acids. Trimming stripped 2 bases from V and 5 bases from J, with 3 bases between. Germline CDR1 reads SGHNT; CDR2 reads YENEEA.

The rearrangement links TRBV25-1 to TRBJ1-6; D gene uncertain. V lost 7 bases to trimming and J lost 5 bases, with 15 bases between them. Germline CDR1 and CDR2: MGHDK and SYGVNS. The CDR3 runs to 15 residues. The CDR3 reads CASIISGLDNSPLHF. Written as DNA, the CDR3 is TGTGCCAGCATCATCTCGGGGTTAGATAATTCACCCCTCCACTTT.

The chain carries TRBV19 and TRBJ2-3; 8 bases are a match to TRBD1. CDR3 size: 16 residues. Germline V CDR1 and CDR2: LNHDA, SQIVND (reference sequence). V was pared by 6 bases and J by 2 bases, with 10 bases of the junction left unmatched. CDR3 coding DNA: TGTGCCAGTAGGGACCAGACAGGGGTTGTCACAGATACGCAGTATTTT. Its translation: CASRDQTGVVTDTQYF.

This clone was seen just once. The chain joins TRBV30 to TRBJ1-2; 7 bases are shared with TRBD1. Germline V gene data show CDR1 as GTSNPN and CDR2 as SVGIG (reference sequence). This CDR3 region has 12 residues. V trimming: 5 bases; J trimming: 5 bases; junction bases outside the gene matches: 5. As DNA, the CDR3 is TGTGCCTGGGCAGGGGGTGGGTATGGCTACACCTTC. Protein: CAWAGGGYGYTF.

This clone was detected once. The rearrangement uses TRBV3-1 (or the pseudogene TRBV3-2) and TRBJ2-7; TRBD2 agrees at 7 bases. The CDR3 runs 16 residues. Germline trimming cut 4 bases from V and 5 bases from J; bases unmatched to any gene: 14. Germline V gives CDR1 LGHDT, CDR2 YNNKEL (reference sequence). CDR3 protein: CASSPAGTWVHNEQYF. The DNA for the CDR3 is TGTGCCAGCAGCCCAGCGGGGACTTGGGTCCACAACGAGCAGTACTTC.

This clone turned up a few times. The CDR3 spells CASSPGQGPAGELFF. The CDR3 bases are TGTGCCAGCAGCCCGGGACAGGGGCCGGCCGGGGAGCTGTTTTTT. The chain combines TRBV27 with TRBJ2-2; TRBD1 matches 10 bases. This CDR3 is built from 15 residues. With 6 bases clipped from V and 6 bases from J, the junction kept 7 bases outside the gene matches. The germline gives CDR1 MNHEY, CDR2 SMNVEV (reference sequence).

This clone has just a few counts. The rearrangement links TRBV30 to TRBJ2-2; D is possibly TRBD2 (5 bases). Trimming removed 4 bases from V and 7 bases from J, with 10 bases in between. Germline V CDR1 and CDR2: GTSNPN, SVGIG (reference sequence). The CDR3 sequence is 12 residues long. Written as DNA, the CDR3 is TGTGCCTGGAAATGGGGAGTCGGGGAGCTGTTTTTT. Protein sequence: CAWKWGVGELFF.

The chain is built from TRBV5-6 and TRBJ1-3; a weak D match, TRBD1 (5 bases). CDR1 is SGHDT, CDR2 YYEEEE, per germline. The V end lost 0 bases, the J end lost 0 bases, and 10 bases lay between the germline ends. The CDR3 loop spans 16 amino acids. The chain's CDR3 is CASSLGRVYSGNTIYF. The DNA for the CDR3 is TGTGCCAGCAGCTTGGGCAGGGTCTACTCTGGAAACACCATATATTTT.

On this clone itself: Other DNA sequences in the same sample also yield this CDR3. The CDR3 DNA is TGTGCCAGCAGTCTCGGACTAGCGGGCAATGAGCAGTTCTTC. Protein sequence: CASSLGLAGNEQFF. The rearrangement joins TRBV27 to TRBJ2-1; 11 bases agree with TRBD2. After removal of 5 bases from V and 6 bases from J, the junction contained 3 bases not matched to a gene. From germline, CDR1 is MNHEY and CDR2 SMNVEV (reference sequence). This CDR3 is built from 14 residues.

The rearrangement joins TRBV6-5 to TRBJ1-6; 8 bases map to TRBD1. J was trimmed by 7 bases and V by 8 bases; bases with no gene match: 7. The CDR3 consists of 14 residues. The germline V gene encodes CDR1 MNHEY and CDR2 SVGAGI. This CDR3 is CASRRTGNNSPLHF. In nucleotides, the CDR3 is TGTGCCAGCCGCAGGACAGGGAACAATTCACCCCTCCACTTT.

This chain uses TRBV19 with TRBJ2-7; TRBD1 matches at 9 bases. From germline, CDR1 is LNHDA and CDR2 SQIVND (reference sequence). The J segment lost 1 base and the V segment lost 4 bases, leaving 5 bases of the junction unmatched. The CDR3 loop spans 15 amino acids. CDR3 protein: CASSRRTGESYEQYF. CDR3 nucleotides: TGTGCCAGTAGTAGACGGACAGGGGAGTCCTACGAGCAGTACTTC.

The rearrangement uses TRBV29-1 and TRBJ1-1; possibly TRBD1 for D (5 bases). CDR1 and CDR2 (germline): SQVTM, ANQGSEA. The CDR3 has 12 amino acids. Trimming removed 8 bases from V and 6 bases from J, with 16 bases in between. The CDR3 bases are TGCAGCACCAGATCAGGGAGGCCTGAAGCTTTCTTT. It encodes CSTRSGRPEAFF.